The clone carrying this TCR beta chain was recorded once. Its antigen is not known. The assay was immunoSEQ multiplex PCR, and TCRdb's table has in-frame clones only and misses some. Among over 15,000 clones listed, about 80% were seen once. The CDR3 totals 14 residues. CDR1 and CDR2 (germline): LNHDA, SQIVND (reference sequence). V was cut by 6 bases and J by 0 bases, with 10 bases left in between. The sample originates from a study of T cells in localized non-small cell lung cancer. Whole-study results and caveats: Among the top 100 tumor clones, a median about 57 appeared in adjacent lung.

This clonotype was sampled from a female donor older than 55 with stage I lung adenocarcinoma. The chain has TRBV19 and TRBJ2-3; the D gene is possibly TRBD1 (5 bases). This specimen consisted of peripheral blood, obtained before any cancer treatment. In DNA, the CDR3 is TGTGCCAGTAGCGTGGGGCCTAGCACAGATACGCAGTATTTT. Translated, it gives CASSVGPSTDTQYF.